This note documents a single TCR beta chain sequence. Losses at the gene ends were 4 bases for V and 5 bases for J; bases not matched to a gene: 17. CDR3 size: 17 residues. Per germline, CDR1 SGDLS and CDR2 YYNGEE. The source of the sample is a study of PD-L1 blockade in urothelial cancer. TCRdb's table, derived via immunoSEQ multiplex PCR, lists solely in-frame clones and lacks some. This table has roughly 53,000 clones, 87% appearing once. The sample's time point: pretreatment peripheral blood. Samples were collected from each patient before treatment and during treatment. Each patient gave between 1 and 8 of them in total.

The specimen was PBMCs, collected around atezolizumab (anti-PD-L1) treatment. The source of this sequence is a woman aged 55-70 years with urothelial cancer. V is TRBV9 and J is TRBJ2-5, with 7 bases fitting TRBD2. The CDR3 spells CASSPKLGRGSGETQYF. In nucleotides, the CDR3 is TGTGCCAGCAGCCCCAAATTAGGGAGGGGCTCTGGGGAGACCCAGTACTTC.